This T cell receptor beta chain stems from a study of T cells in tumors after PD-1 blockade. About the research overall: Treatment was either pembrolizumab 200 mg every 3 weeks or cemiplimab 350 mg every 2 weeks. On average, peripheral blood gave some 120,000 TCR templates and under 45,000 unique clonotypes.

Some clones are missing from TCRdb's copy, which holds only in-frame ones; the method was immunoSEQ multiplex PCR. The sample lists more than 45,000 clones, roughly 80% occurring once. The germline gives CDR1 MNHEY, CDR2 SMNVEV (reference sequence). The V and J ends lost 3 bases and 9 bases respectively, with 6 bases between them. This CDR3 has 11 residues. The sequences come from PBMCs, collected before anti-PD-1 therapy. This chain joins TRBV27 and TRBJ2-1; D unclear. The clonotype comes from a human donor with advanced basal cell or squamous cell carcinoma (not recorded which). CDR3 DNA: TGTGCCAGCAGTTTCGGTATTGAGCAGTTCTTC. This encodes CASSFGIEQFF.